This TCR beta chain was sequenced for a study of human T cells and chemical hapten exposure. The overall study: A mostly female patient group had alopecia areata, totalis or universalis.

This clonotype occurred a few times. Time point reported: pre-sensitization, week 0. This sample's treatment: therapeutic diphenylcyclopropenone sensitization with weekly scalp DPC. TCRdb reprocessed the RACE reads with MiXCR, giving one entry per CDR3 protein. The sample records fewer than 150,000 distinct CDR3 sequences, roughly 14% being singletons. CDR1 and CDR2 (germline): MNHEY, SVGEGT. V trimming: 5 bases; J trimming: 0 bases; junction bases outside the gene matches: 9. The CDR3 has 17 residues. The clonotype originates from a woman aged 18-30 years with alopecia areata. Some clones in this sample may be carry-over from other donors' samples. The sequenced sample was whole blood, obtained in connection with sensitization to the hapten diphenylcyclopropenone (DPC). J is TRBJ2-1 and V is TRBV6-2 or TRBV6-3; 8 bases are a match to TRBD2. This chain's CDR3 is CASSKPRSGGSYNEQFF. The CDR3 DNA is TGTGCCAGCAGTAAACCCCGAAGCGGGGGCTCCTACAATGAGCAGTTCTTC.